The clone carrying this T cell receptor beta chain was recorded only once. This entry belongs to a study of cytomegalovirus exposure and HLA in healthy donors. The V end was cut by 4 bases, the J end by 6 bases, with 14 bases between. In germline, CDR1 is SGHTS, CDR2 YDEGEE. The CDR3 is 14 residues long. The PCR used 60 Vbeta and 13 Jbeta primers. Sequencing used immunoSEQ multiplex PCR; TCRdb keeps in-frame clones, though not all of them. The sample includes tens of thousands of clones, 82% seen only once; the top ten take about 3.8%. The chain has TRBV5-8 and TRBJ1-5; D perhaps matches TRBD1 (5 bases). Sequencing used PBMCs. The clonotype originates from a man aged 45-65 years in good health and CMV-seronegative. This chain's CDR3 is CASSVMGGGQPQHF. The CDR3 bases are TGTGCCAGCAGCGTAATGGGGGGGGGTCAGCCCCAGCATTTT.